This TCR beta chain was captured in a study of T cells after yellow fever vaccination. The CDR3 loop spans 15 amino acids. The V and J ends lost 0 bases and 4 bases respectively, with 7 bases between them. Germline CDR1 MNHEY, CDR2 SVGEGT. TCRdb re-called the 5' RACE reads with MiXCR, one entry per CDR3 protein. The top ten hold around 16% of the sample, which has some 560,000 distinct CDR3 sequences, approximately 16% seen once. This specimen consisted of PBMCs, obtained about 5 days after the first yellow fever vaccination. This TCR came from a man between 18 and 35 years old who received the YFV17D yellow fever vaccine. This chain joins TRBV6-2 or TRBV6-3 and TRBJ2-6; D is unresolved. CDR3 sequence reads: CASSYSTAGANVLTF. For the CDR3, the DNA is TGTGCCAGCAGTTACTCGACGGCCGGGGCCAACGTCCTGACTTTC.